This TCR beta chain was recorded in a study of PD-1 blockade in classical Hodgkin lymphoma. Documented time point: newly diagnosed, previously untreated cHL patient sample. By magnetic negative selection, CD4+ T cells were purified from thawed PBMCs. A comparison was provided by newly diagnosed, untreated classical Hodgkin lymphoma PBMCs. In germline, CDR1 is SNHLY, CDR2 FYNNEI. The CDR3 is made up of 21 amino acids. The V and J ends lost 6 bases and 2 bases, in that order; junction bases with no gene match: 22. Assay: immunoSEQ multiplex PCR; the TCRdb copy retains only in-frame clones and omits some. Of around 30,000 clones listed, around 90% are singletons. Findings and caveats of the study: Newly diagnosed patients were reported to exhibit reduced baseline TCR diversity relative to healthy donors.

Of note for this clone: Its antigen remains unknown.

This sequence was found in a human donor with classical Hodgkin lymphoma. The chain uses TRBV2 and TRBJ2-1; 10 nucleotides agree with TRBD2. The sequencing input was CD4+ T cells from blood. DNA for the CDR3: TGTGCCAGCAGAACCTTTCAGGGATCCCTAGCGGGAGTTGACGCCTACAATGAGCAGTTCTTC. This codes for CASRTFQGSLAGVDAYNEQFF.